A selection of T cell receptor beta chains follows, all from one sample in a study of blood T cell repertoires in COVID-19. Only in-frame clones appear in the TCRdb table, and some are missing; sequencing was by immunoSEQ multiplex PCR. This sample has 190,000 or so clones; more than 75% occur once, and the top ten carry 2.5% to 3%. Sequenced material: peripheral blood. The receptors shown here come from a man aged 40-50 years with active or convalescent COVID-19. Both conserved end residues are part of each CDR3. D genes are given only for firm matches. A clone size is listed for some rows: how often the clone was seen (once, few, many), or a class if it is expanded.

D gene	J gene	V gene	clone size	CDR3 DNA	CDR3 protein
TRBD1	TRBJ1-2	TRBV25-1	NA	TGTGCCAGCAGTGGACAGGGGGCAGGTGGCTACACCTTC	CASSGQGAGGYTF
NA	TRBJ2-1	TRBV7-9	NA	TGTGCCAGCAGCTTATACGCGGGGGCCGCCAATGAGCAGTTCTTC	CASSLYAGAANEQFF
NA	TRBJ2-4	TRBV2	NA	TGTGCCTCGGACAGCAAAAACATTCAGTACTTC	CASDSKNIQYF
TRBD2	TRBJ2-1	TRBV4-3	NA	TGCGCCAGCGGGGGACTAGCGGGAGCCGGTGAGCAGTTCTTC	CASGGLAGAGEQFF
NA	TRBJ2-3	TRBV2	NA	TGTGCCAGCAGTCAAGGGGGGGGGAGTGATACGCAGTATTTT	CASSQGGGSDTQYF
NA	TRBJ1-5	TRBV19	once	TGTGCCAGTAGTCCCCGAGACTCCAATCAGCCCCAGCATTTT	CASSPRDSNQPQHF
NA	TRBJ1-1	TRBV12-3/TRBV12-4	NA	TGTGCCAGCAGTTTGGGGGGTCTGGGGCTAGCTTTCTTT	CASSLGGLGLAFF
NA	TRBJ2-2	TRBV28	NA	TGTGCCAGCTACCCAGGGACGAACACCGGGGAGCTGTTTTTT	CASYPGTNTGELFF
NA	TRBJ2-7	TRBV30	NA	TGTGCCTGGAGTGTACGGAGCTCCTACGAGCAGTACTTC	CAWSVRSSYEQYF
NA	TRBJ1-1	TRBV4-1	NA	TGCGCCAGCAGCCAAGATCAATTTGGACAGAACACTGAAGCTTTCTTT	CASSQDQFGQNTEAFF
NA	TRBJ1-4	TRBV6-5	NA	TGTGCCAGCACCGTGACAGCTGGGGCTGAAAAACTGTTTTTT	CASTVTAGAEKLFF
NA	TRBJ2-3	TRBV7-9	NA	TGTGCCAGCAGCACCTCCAGGACAGATACGCAGTATTTT	CASSTSRTDTQYF
NA	TRBJ2-2	TRBV28	once	TGTGTCTCGCGGGACAGCAACACCGGGGAGCTGTTTTTT	CVSRDSNTGELFF
TRBD1	TRBJ2-1	TRBV5-6	once	TGTGCCAGCCGGGACAGGGCTTACAATGAGCAGTTCTTC	CASRDRAYNEQFF
NA	TRBJ1-4	TRBV6-2/TRBV6-3	NA	TGTGCCAGCAGTCAGACATTAGCGGGGGAAAAACTGTTTTTT	CASSQTLAGEKLFF
TRBD1	TRBJ2-7	TRBV6-5	NA	TGTGCCAGCAATGTACAGGGGTACGAGCAGTACTTC	CASNVQGYEQYF
NA	TRBJ1-6	TRBV11-2	NA	TGTGCCAGCAGCTTAGACCCCGGGGGGTCACCCCTCCACTTT	CASSLDPGGSPLHF
NA	TRBJ2-7	TRBV28	once	TGTGCCAGCAGTCCCTGGCTCGCCGAGCAGTACTTC	CASSPWLAEQYF
TRBD2	TRBJ2-5	TRBV5-1	NA	TGCGCCAGCAGTTTGACTAGCAAGGAGACCCAGTACTTC	CASSLTSKETQYF
NA	TRBJ2-7	TRBV6-5	NA	TGTGCCAGCAGCAGGACAGTCGATCCCGCACTTCAGCAGTACTTC	CASSRTVDPALQQYF
TRBD1	TRBJ2-7	TRBV30	NA	TGTGCCGCCGACTCGGGACAGGGCTTCGACGAGCAGTACTTC	CAADSGQGFDEQYF
TRBD1	TRBJ2-2	TRBV11-2	NA	TGTGCCAGCAAACCCACCGGGACAGGGCTCGGGGAGCTGTTTTTT	CASKPTGTGLGELFF
NA	TRBJ2-6	TRBV5-1	once	TGCGCCAGCAGCCTTGGAGCGCCCGGTGGGGCCAACGTCCTGACTTTC	CASSLGAPGGANVLTF
NA	TRBJ1-3	TRBV9	NA	TGTGCCAGCAGCGTAGGACCGGGGGCTGGAAACACCATATATTTT	CASSVGPGAGNTIYF
NA	TRBJ2-1	TRBV12-3/TRBV12-4	NA	TGTGCCAGCAGATTCGGGGGTGGTGAGCAGTTCTTC	CASRFGGGEQFF
NA	TRBJ1-1	TRBV29-1	NA	TGCAGCGTCGCGGGACGAATGAACACTGAAGCTTTCTTT	CSVAGRMNTEAFF
NA	TRBJ1-3	TRBV5-4	NA	TGTGCCAGCAGCCATCGGGACTCTGGAAACACCATATATTTT	CASSHRDSGNTIYF
NA	TRBJ1-2	TRBV7-9	NA	TGTGCCAGCAGCTTAGTGCCGGAGACTAACTATGGCTACACCTTC	CASSLVPETNYGYTF
NA	TRBJ1-1	TRBV6-2/TRBV6-3	few	TGTGCCAGCAGTTACTGGGCGAACACTGAAGCTTTCTTT	CASSYWANTEAFF
TRBD1	TRBJ1-6	TRBV7-2	NA	TGTGCCAGCAGCCTGGGACAGGGGGCGCCTAATTCACCCCTCCACTTT	CASSLGQGAPNSPLHF